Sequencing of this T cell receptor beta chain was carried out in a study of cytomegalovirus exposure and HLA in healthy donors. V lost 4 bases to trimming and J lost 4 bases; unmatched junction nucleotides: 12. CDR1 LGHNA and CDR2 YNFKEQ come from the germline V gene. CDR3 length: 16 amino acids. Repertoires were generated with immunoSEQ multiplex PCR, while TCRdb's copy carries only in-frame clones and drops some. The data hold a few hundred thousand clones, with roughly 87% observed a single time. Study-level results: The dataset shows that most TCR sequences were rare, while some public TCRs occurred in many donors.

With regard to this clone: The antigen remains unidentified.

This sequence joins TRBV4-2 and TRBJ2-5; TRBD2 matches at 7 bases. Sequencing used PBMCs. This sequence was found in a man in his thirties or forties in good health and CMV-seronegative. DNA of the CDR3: TGTGCCAGCAGCCTATCTAGCGGCAACTTCGGAGAGACCCAGTACTTC. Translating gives CASSLSSGNFGETQYF.